This TCR beta chain originates from a study of CD8 T cells in Susac syndrome. In contrast to the negatively isolated CD8+ and CD4+ T cells, TEMRA cells were FACS-enriched. Looked up from germline, CDR1 is SQVTM and CDR2 is ANQGSEA. With V trimmed by 6 bases and J by 12 bases, 3 bases remained unmatched. This CDR3 contains 10 residues. Random hexamers served to reverse transcribe roughly 0.45 to 1 ug RNA. Across 54 Vbeta and 13 Jbeta, TCR beta CDR3 was amplified with immunoSEQ multiplex PCR. Each CDR3 protein is one row after TCRdb ran MiXCR on the immunoSEQ multiplex PCR reads. The sample holds 95,000 to 150,000 distinct CDR3 sequences; about 95% are singletons and the top ten take 0.085% to 0.09%.

V gene TRBV29-1 combines with J gene TRBJ2-1; 9 bases map to TRBD2. What was sequenced was CD4+ T cells from PBMCs. The clonotype originates from a human donor in good health. CDR3 region: CSVLAGVQFF. In DNA form, the CDR3 reads TGCAGCGTGTTAGCGGGAGTGCAGTTCTTC.